Listed below are T cell receptor beta chains from one sample, sequenced in a study of blood T cell repertoires in COVID-19. The method was immunoSEQ multiplex PCR; TCRdb's version includes in-frame clones alone and lacks a portion of them. The sample records hundreds of thousands of clones, about 87% being singletons. The sequencing input was PBMCs or T cells enriched from blood (not recorded which). The receptors shown here come from a woman aged 50 to 60 who had recovered from COVID-19. CDR3s leave out the opening cysteine and the closing phenylalanine or tryptophan. Each record gives: V gene, clone size, CDR3 protein. Expanded clones are given a class, and other clones once, few, many or no size at all.

>TRBV2|NA
ASSEIGEGNSPLH
>TRBV18|NA
ASSPLVLKRENQETQY
>TRBV5-6|NA
ASSSDRGGSNQPQH
>TRBV29-1|NA
SVAGTSDNNGELF
>TRBV3-1/TRBV3-2|NA
ASSTIAETQY
>TRBV25-1|NA
ATQGLGTEAF
>TRBV6-5|once
ASRGTVNTEAF
>TRBV7-9|few
ASSPVGEGALVGANVLT
>TRBV19|NA
ASSAGTGGQRSPLH
>TRBV5-1|NA
ASSLTKRESALDTQY
>TRBV11-2|NA
ASSLGQGQTSTDTQY
>TRBV21-1|NA
ASSKGTGAFEY
>TRBV5-1|NA
ASSWTTGGLNTEAF
>TRBV18|NA
ASLAADRLTNYGYT
>TRBV6-5|NA
ASREDSSGNTIY
>TRBV13|NA
ASSRESYEQY
>TRBV10-3|once
AISEPTLGSQGENTEAF
>TRBV7-8|NA
ASSADRGSYNEQF
>TRBV27|NA
ASSLNPLNGPQH
>TRBV5-1|NA
ASSLDRGNGYT
>TRBV20-1|NA
STLGVVGYT
>TRBV30|NA
AWGTGEDQPQH
>TRBV7-2|NA
ASSPRGAGAAYNEQF
>TRBV7-7|NA
ASSELAGLGDTQY
>TRBV27|NA
ASSLRLALYNEQF
>TRBV9|NA
ASSSTGGATEAF
>TRBV28|NA
ASSNPDRGREKLF
>TRBV4-2|NA
ASSQGQNYGYT
>TRBV28|NA
ASKLQDQPQH
>TRBV3-1/TRBV3-2|NA
ASSQVESNPYEQY
>TRBV28|NA
ASSYPTGGGTGELF
>TRBV28|NA
ASSSPGLAPYEQY
>TRBV7-6|NA
ASSRNPAGGTDTQY
>TRBV6-1|NA
ASSEEWSQPQH
>TRBV28|NA
ASSNGGGQFNQPQH
>TRBV7-2|NA
ASSREASGSQNEQY
>TRBV9|NA
ASSVLGDSNTEAF
>TRBV12-5|NA
ASGPLFQY
>TRBV30|NA
AWSPKNNEKLF
>TRBV28|once
ASYRTGGNQPQH
>TRBV7-2|NA
ASSSVTGIQY
>TRBV6-4|NA
ASRVAGQETQY
>TRBV15|NA
ATSSRQNTNTGELF
>TRBV29-1|NA
SVRTGGVTEAF
>TRBV7-8|NA
ASSYSGGNQPQH
>TRBV14|NA
ASSQGWRGGEKLF
>TRBV28|NA
ASRIQNQPQH
>TRBV5-5|NA
ASSLIGGVNEKLF
>TRBV4-2|few
ASSQVGDPYEQY
>TRBV30|NA
AWSPGRAEAF
>TRBV1|once
TSSQVAGEETQY
>TRBV3-1/TRBV3-2|NA
ASSQDRGTGKAF
>TRBV11-2|NA
ASSLVRGDTQY
>TRBV4-3|NA
ASSQRDRGEVNTEAF
>TRBV29-1|NA
SARGDKNQPQH
>TRBV5-4|few
ASSLDRKSTDTQY
>TRBV27|NA
ASSPLGDRGYEQY
>TRBV5-1|NA
ASSPGTAGTEAF
>TRBV2|few
ASSLTGVGKNIQY
>TRBV5-1|once
ASSSQGREQY